These 5 T cell receptor beta chains share one sample of origin, sequenced in a study of technical replicates of blood from several donors. TCRdb keeps only in-frame clones here, not all; method: immunoSEQ multiplex PCR. The sample records 75,000 to 100,000 clones, around 96% being singletons. What was sequenced was T cells isolated from PBMCs. Source of these receptors: a human donor in good health.

V is TRBV30 and J is TRBJ2-5; D possibly corresponds to TRBD1 (6 bases). Germline V CDR1 and CDR2: GTSNPN, SVGIG (reference sequence). V was shortened by 0 bases and J by 2 bases, with 19 bases between the two germline ends. CDR3 size: 17 residues. CDR3 nucleotides: TGTGCCTGGAGTGTACCCCCCCGGACAGTAGAGCAAGAGACCCAGTACTTC. It translates to CAWSVPPRTVEQETQYF.

This clone has a single count. The V call is TRBV5-1, the J call TRBJ2-1; 10 bases align to TRBD2. With 4 bases clipped from V and 4 bases from J, the junction kept 8 bases outside the gene matches. The CDR3 has 16 residues. The germline gives CDR1 SGHRS, CDR2 YFSETQ. CDR3 region: CASSQSGTSVYNEQFF. For the CDR3, the DNA is TGCGCCAGCAGCCAGTCCGGGACTAGCGTATACAATGAGCAGTTCTTC. Variable domain in full (rest from reference TRBV5-1 and TRBJ2-1): KAGVTQTPRYLIKTRGQQVTLSCSPISGHRSVSWYQQTPGQGLQFLFEYFSETQRNKGNFPGRFSGRQFSNSRSEMNVSTLELGDSALYLCASSQSGTSVYNEQFFGPGTRLTVL.

The chain joins TRBV4-1 to TRBJ2-5; TRBD2 might be the D (5 bases). Germline V gene data show CDR1 as MGHRA and CDR2 as YSYEKL. V lost 0 bases and J 1 base, leaving 12 bases between the germline ends. The length of the CDR3 is 16 residues. CDR3 coding DNA: TGCGCCAGCAGCCAAGAGCGCGGGTCCTTCCAAGAGACCCAGTACTTC. It specifies CASSQERGSFQETQYF.

The chain has TRBV5-4 and TRBJ2-6; maybe TRBD1 (5 bases). Germline V CDR1 and CDR2: SGHNT, YYREEE (reference sequence). The CDR3 length is 17 residues. V was shortened by 6 bases and J by 0 bases, with 16 bases between the two germline ends. The CDR3 nucleotides read TGTGCCAGCACCCCTGAGGCAGGGTACTCTGGGGCCAACGTCCTGACTTTC. Its translation: CASTPEAGYSGANVLTF.

This chain connects TRBV18 to TRBJ2-3; a weak D match, TRBD2 (6 bases). Germline loops: CDR1 KGHSH, CDR2 LQKENI. V was pared by 3 bases and J by 3 bases, with 19 bases between. This CDR3 is 17 amino acids long. CDR3 DNA sequence: TGTGCCAGCTCACCTCTCTCAGCTAGCGTCGGAACAGATACGCAGTATTTT. Its translation is CASSPLSASVGTDTQYF.